These 19 T cell receptor beta chains share one sample of origin, sequenced in a study of technical replicates of blood from a few donors. Sequencing used immunoSEQ multiplex PCR; TCRdb keeps in-frame clones, though not all of them. The data hold over 70,000 clones, with about nine tenths observed a single time. The sequencing sample was made of T cells isolated from PBMCs. Receptor source: a human donor in good health.

V usage is TRBV27 and J usage is TRBJ1-1; tentative D call: TRBD1 (5 bases). V was shortened by 11 bases and J by 5 bases, with 18 bases between the two germline ends. Looked up from germline, CDR1 is MNHEY and CDR2 is SMNVEV (reference sequence). The CDR3 sequence is 13 residues long. This chain's CDR3 is CAARTGVQTEAFF. The CDR3 DNA reads as TGTGCCGCCCGAACGGGGGTGCAAACTGAAGCTTTCTTT.

The V gene is TRBV14, the J gene TRBJ2-7, with a weak D call TRBD1 (5 bases). Germline CDR1 and CDR2: SGHDN and FVKESK. The length of the CDR3 is 16 residues. The V and J ends lost 4 bases and 1 base respectively, with 17 bases between them. The CDR3 DNA follows: TGTGCCAGCAGCCCCTTCGCAGGGATATTATCCTACGAGCAGTACTTC. It codes for CASSPFAGILSYEQYF.

The rearrangement uses TRBV6-5 and TRBJ2-7, with D maybe TRBD2 (6 bases). Trimming pared 7 bases from V and 7 bases from J, leaving 17 bases between. The CDR3 is 13 amino acids. Germline-derived CDR1 and CDR2 are MNHEY and SVGAGI. The chain's CDR3 is CASKEGPPGEQYF. The CDR3 DNA follows: TGTGCCAGCAAGGAGGGACCTCCGGGTGAGCAGTACTTC.

The chain uses TRBV25-1 and TRBJ2-5, with TRBD1 matching 8 bases. The CDR3 has 13 amino acids. Losses at the gene ends were 4 bases for V and 4 bases for J; bases not matched to a gene: 2. Germline values: CDR1 MGHDK, CDR2 SYGVNS. CDR3 nucleotide sequence: TGTGCCAGCAGTGGGACAGGGAGAGAGACCCAGTACTTC. It encodes CASSGTGRETQYF.

The chain couples TRBV11-1 to TRBJ2-7; tentatively, D is TRBD2 (6 bases). The V end was cut by 3 bases, the J end by 0 bases, with 12 bases between. The CDR3 sequence is 15 residues long. CDR1 is SGHAT and CDR2 is FQDESV in the germline V gene (reference sequence). CDR3 DNA sequence: TGTGCCAGCAGCTTTAGTAGCGGTAGCTCCTACGAGCAGTACTTC. It is translated as CASSFSSGSSYEQYF.

Points on this clone: The junction does not match germline at one end; this may be a read error. The chain recombines TRBV7-7 with TRBJ2-2; no definite D call. This CDR3 comprises 14 residues. Germline CDR1 SSHAT, CDR2 FNYEAQ (reference sequence). The CDR3 nucleotides are TGTGCTAGCAGCTCCTCGTACTACACCGGGGAGCTGTTTTTT. Its protein is CASSSSYYTGELFF. Variable domain in full (rest from reference TRBV7-7 and TRBJ2-2): GAGVSQSPRYKVTKRGQDVTLRCDPISSHATLYWYQQALGQGPEFLTYFNYEAQPDKSGLPSDRFSAERPEGSISTLTIQRTEQRDSAMYRCASSSSYYTGELFFGEGSRLTVL.

This chain links TRBV27 with TRBJ2-1; 9 nucleotides agree with TRBD2. Germline CDR1 is MNHEY and CDR2 is SMNVEV (reference sequence). This CDR3 has 15 amino acids. Unmatched junction bases numbered 8, after V lost 4 bases and J lost 7 bases. The chain's CDR3 is CASSSAGGEPNEQFF. CDR3 coding DNA: TGTGCCAGCAGTTCAGCGGGAGGCGAGCCGAATGAGCAGTTCTTC.

The chain carries TRBV6-1 and TRBJ1-2; no firm D call. Trimming left V 8 bases short and J 4 bases short, with 17 bases between. Germline V lookup: CDR1 MNHNS, CDR2 SASEGT. The CDR3 is 14 amino acids. CDR3 residues: CASPGLVEGYGYTF. The CDR3 coding sequence is TGTGCCAGCCCGGGATTAGTAGAAGGCTATGGCTACACCTTC.

V and J are TRBV7-9 and TRBJ2-2; 15 bases are a match to TRBD2. From germline, CDR1 is SEHNR and CDR2 FQNEAQ (reference sequence). CDR3 length equals 18 residues. Trimming removed 5 bases from V and 5 bases from J; junction bases left unmatched: 9. The CDR3 nucleotides read TGTGCCAGCAGCCAAGGACTAGCGGGAGGGGCCCTTACCGGGGAGCTGTTTTTT. Protein sequence: CASSQGLAGGALTGELFF.

The table lists this clone with a count of one. This chain links TRBV7-8 with TRBJ2-7; D is unclear. The CDR3 has 13 amino acids. Trimming took 4 bases from V and 5 from J, leaving 12 bases between them. Per the germline V gene, CDR1 is SGHVS and CDR2 is FQNEAQ. CDR3 DNA: TGTGCCAGCAGCTGGAGAGGAACGGACGAGCAGTACTTC. Translation: CASSWRGTDEQYF.

This chain joins TRBV29-1 and TRBJ2-7; D is possibly TRBD2 (6 bases). The CDR3 covers 15 residues. Germline CDR1 SQVTM, CDR2 ANQGSEA. Trimming cost V 6 bases and J 4 bases, with 22 bases left between them. CDR3 sequence (DNA): TGCAGCGTATCCGGTCAGGAGGGCTCACCTTACGAGCAGTACTTC. It is translated as CSVSGQEGSPYEQYF.

The chain combines TRBV6-1 with TRBJ1-4, with TRBD1 as a possible D gene (6 bases). Germline CDR1 reads MNHNS; CDR2 reads SASEGT. V lost 2 bases and J lost 2, with 21 bases in between. The CDR3 has 19 residues. The CDR3 nucleotides read TGTGCCAGCAGTGAAACAGTCTTAGAACAGGGTATGACTAATGAAAAACTGTTTTTT. Its protein product is CASSETVLEQGMTNEKLFF.

V and J are TRBV6-1 and TRBJ1-1; 7 positions match TRBD1. The germline V gene has CDR1 MNHNS and CDR2 SASEGT. The CDR3 is 15 residues long. The ends lost 5 bases at V and 4 bases at J; junction bases unmatched: 10. The CDR3 DNA is TGTGCCAGCAGTACTTCAGGGGGGAGGAGCACTGAAGCTTTCTTT. Amino acids: CASSTSGGRSTEAFF.

The chain uses TRBV2 and TRBJ1-1; D is unclear. Germline loops: CDR1 SNHLY, CDR2 FYNNEI. Trimming cost V 4 bases and J 9 bases, with 12 bases left between them. The CDR3 consists of 12 residues. The CDR3 reads CASSGLYYQAFF. CDR3 in DNA: TGTGCCAGCAGTGGTCTATACTACCAAGCTTTCTTT.

V and J are TRBV29-1 and TRBJ2-3; TRBD2 is a possible D gene (6 bases). Trimming removed 2 bases at V and 7 bases at J, with 16 bases between. This CDR3 has 14 amino acids. Germline loops: CDR1 SQVTM, CDR2 ANQGSEA. The CDR3, as DNA: TGCAGCGTTGAATTACCGGGAGAGTCAAATACGCAGTATTTT. Translation gives CSVELPGESNTQYF.

The rearrangement uses TRBV5-1 and TRBJ2-5, with 7 bases matching TRBD1. V was pared by 3 bases and J by 5 bases, with 7 bases of the junction left unmatched. This CDR3 is 14 amino acids long. CDR1 and CDR2 (germline): SGHRS, YFSETQ. The CDR3 DNA sequence: TGCGCCAGCAGCTCAAGGGGGCTGGAGGAGACCCAGTACTTC. This translates into CASSSRGLEETQYF.

This chain uses TRBV14 with TRBJ1-2, with 8 bases fitting TRBD1. Germline V gene sequence: CDR1 SGHDN, CDR2 FVKESK. Trimming removed 4 bases from V and 3 bases from J; junction bases left unmatched: 7. This CDR3 has 15 residues. For the CDR3, the DNA is TGTGCCAGCAGCCTTTTCGGACAGGGAGACTATGGCTACACCTTC. Residues: CASSLFGQGDYGYTF.

This clone is a singleton in its sample. The V gene is TRBV15, the J gene TRBJ1-1; no clear D gene. Trimming cost V 10 bases and J 1 base, with 13 bases left between them. Germline loops: CDR1 LNHNV, CDR2 YYDKDF (reference sequence). The CDR3 runs 13 residues. The CDR3 reads CAISLTENTEAFF. Here the CDR3 DNA reads TGTGCCATCTCTCTAACAGAGAACACTGAAGCTTTCTTT.

This chain joins TRBV30 and TRBJ1-4, with 11 nucleotides matching TRBD1. Germline V CDR1 and CDR2: GTSNPN, SVGIG (reference sequence). V lost 2 bases and J lost 10; bases outside the gene matches: 6. The CDR3 runs 14 residues. CDR3 DNA: TGTGCCTGGAGTTGGACAGGGGGCGCGGGAAAACTGTTTTTT. This gives the protein CAWSWTGGAGKLFF.